This is a list of T cell receptor beta chains from one sample in a study of graft-versus-host responses after intestinal transplantation. Their cognate antigens are unknown. Measured with immunoSEQ multiplex PCR; TCRdb has only the in-frame clones, and not every one. The repertoire holds roughly 97,000 clones, with more than 75% as singletons. Sample: unstimulated CD4+ T cells sorted from spleen or lymph node cells, taken before intestinal transplant. All receptors derive from a human donor who received an intestinal transplant. CDR3s include the opening cysteine and the closing phenylalanine or tryptophan. A D gene is named only where the DNA matches it firmly. Clone sizes are given selectively: once, few, many, or a class where the clone is expanded.

>TRBJ2-7|-|TRBV19|-
CASIAQGSYEQYF
TGTGCCAGTATAGCCCAGGGGTCCTACGAGCAGTACTTC
>TRBJ1-1|-|TRBV5-1|-
CASSLIGGPEAFF
TGCGCCAGCAGCTTGATTGGGGGGCCTGAAGCTTTCTTT
>TRBJ1-2|-|TRBV28|-
CASSFRAADRYGYTF
TGTGCCAGCAGTTTCCGGGCGGCAGACCGGTATGGCTACACCTTC
>TRBJ2-7|TRBD1|TRBV7-2|-
CASSSAWTGAYEQYF
TGTGCCAGCAGCTCAGCCTGGACAGGGGCCTACGAGCAGTACTTC
>TRBJ2-5|-|TRBV7-3|-
CASSLFYGGLETQYF
TGTGCCAGCAGCTTATTCTACGGAGGTCTGGAGACCCAGTACTTC
>TRBJ1-4|-|TRBV4-1|-
CASSRFGAPRTIEKLFF
TGCGCCAGCAGCCGATTTGGGGCCCCTCGTACTATCGAAAAACTGTTTTTT
>TRBJ1-2|-|TRBV9|once
CASSVEDRPYYGYTF
TGTGCCAGCAGCGTAGAGGACAGACCATACTATGGCTACACCTTC
>TRBJ2-3|-|TRBV18|-
CASSPPGDTDTQYF
TGTGCCAGCTCACCACCGGGAGACACAGATACGCAGTATTTT
>TRBJ2-3|TRBD2|TRBV30|-
CAWNSGRTDTQYF
TGTGCCTGGAACAGCGGGAGGACAGATACGCAGTATTTT
>TRBJ1-2|-|TRBV6-6|few
CASSNVQNSANYGYTF
TGTGCCAGCAGCAACGTCCAAAACAGTGCTAACTATGGCTACACCTTC
>TRBJ1-4|-|TRBV15|-
CATSRQATIEKLFF
TGTGCCACCAGCCGACAGGCGACCATTGAAAAACTGTTTTTT
>TRBJ2-1|-|TRBV6-5|-
CASSYSWKGESEQFF
TGTGCCAGCAGTTACTCGTGGAAGGGGGAGAGTGAGCAGTTCTTC
>TRBJ2-3|-|TRBV19|-
CASSIDGAGEDTQYF
TGTGCCAGTAGTATAGATGGGGCAGGGGAGGATACGCAGTATTTT
>TRBJ1-1|-|TRBV7-3|few
CASSSGDPGATEAFF
TGTGCCAGCAGCTCCGGGGACCCAGGGGCAACTGAAGCTTTCTTT
>TRBJ2-3|-|TRBV11-2|-
CASSPRDLSTDTQYF
TGTGCCAGCAGCCCTCGGGACTTAAGCACAGATACGCAGTATTTT
>TRBJ1-1|TRBD1|TRBV2|-
CASSVTGSRGTEAFF
TGTGCCAGCAGTGTGACAGGGTCACGGGGCACTGAAGCTTTCTTT
>TRBJ2-5|TRBD2|TRBV19|-
CASSIRGGFEETQYF
TGTGCCAGTAGTATTCGGGGAGGGTTTGAAGAGACCCAGTACTTC
>TRBJ2-7|-|TRBV6-5|-
CASSYSGAQYF
TGTGCCAGCAGTTACTCCGGGGCACAGTACTTC
>TRBJ2-7|-|TRBV5-1|once
CASSPGTRPQANYEQYF
TGCGCCAGTTCTCCCGGGACACGACCTCAAGCGAACTACGAGCAGTACTTC
>TRBJ2-1|TRBD1|TRBV6-1|-
CASSEGTGNYNEQFF
TGTGCCAGCAGTGAAGGGACAGGGAACTACAATGAGCAGTTCTTC
>TRBJ2-7|-|TRBV2|few
CASSLGEWFEQYF
TGTGCCAGCTCCCTGGGGGAATGGTTCGAGCAGTACTTC
>TRBJ1-4|-|TRBV9|-
CASSVGGPPNEKLFF
TGTGCCAGCAGCGTAGGGGGGCCTCCTAATGAAAAACTGTTTTTT
>TRBJ1-3|-|TRBV4-1|-
CASSQGAGGFSGNTIYF
TGCGCCAGCAGCCAAGGGGCGGGGGGTTTCTCTGGAAACACCATATATTTT
>TRBJ2-7|-|TRBV2|-
CASSDREKKEQYF
TGTGCCAGCAGTGACAGGGAAAAGAAGGAGCAGTACTTC
>TRBJ2-1|TRBD2|TRBV7-9|-
CASSLGAGVRDEQFF
TGTGCCAGCAGCTTAGGAGCGGGGGTTAGGGATGAGCAGTTCTTC